This is a list of T cell receptor beta chains from one sample in a study of blood T cell repertoires in COVID-19. Sequencing used immunoSEQ multiplex PCR; TCRdb keeps in-frame clones, though not all of them. Of about 100,000 clones listed, roughly 80% are singletons. Source material: peripheral blood. These receptors were collected from a man aged 70 or older with active or convalescent COVID-19. CDR3s include the opening cysteine and the closing phenylalanine or tryptophan. D genes are given only for firm matches. Expanded clones get a size class; other rows say once, few or many, or leave the size out.

v_call	d_call	clone_size	j_call	cdr3_nt	cdr3_aa
TRBV25-1	.	few	TRBJ1-2	TGTGCCAGCAATGGAGGATGGGATGGCTACACCTTC	CASNGGWDGYTF
TRBV10-3	.	.	TRBJ2-2	TGTGCCATCAGTCGCGGGACCTCGGGCACCGGGGAGCTGTTTTTT	CAISRGTSGTGELFF
TRBV19	TRBD2	.	TRBJ2-2	TGTGCCAGTAGTCCGGCCGGGACTAGCGGGGGAGCGAACACCGGGGAGCTGTTTTTT	CASSPAGTSGGANTGELFF
TRBV25-1	TRBD1	.	TRBJ2-7	TGTGCCAGCAGTGGACAGGGCCCCTACGAGCAGTACTTC	CASSGQGPYEQYF
TRBV14	.	.	TRBJ2-1	TGTGCCAGCAGCCAAGAAATCCTAGCGAGCAATGAGCAGTTCTTC	CASSQEILASNEQFF
TRBV28	.	.	TRBJ2-7	TGTGCCAGCAGTCCTACGACAGTTTCCTACGAGCAGTACTTC	CASSPTTVSYEQYF
TRBV6-5	.	.	TRBJ2-7	TGTGCCAGCAGCTCCGGGTTTTACGAGCAGTACTTC	CASSSGFYEQYF
TRBV4-3	.	.	TRBJ1-1	TGCGCCAGCAGCCAGGGGGCCCCGGCGGGCACTGAAGCTTTCTTT	CASSQGAPAGTEAFF
TRBV7-2	TRBD2	.	TRBJ2-7	TGTGCCAGCAGCTTGACTAGCGGTCCCTACGAGCAGTACTTC	CASSLTSGPYEQYF
TRBV19	.	.	TRBJ2-1	TGTGCCAGTAGTACCCGACAGAGCCGCTCCTACAATGAGCAGTTCTTC	CASSTRQSRSYNEQFF
TRBV9	.	.	TRBJ2-5	TGTGCCAGCAGCCCTGTGGGGGGGGGCAGGGTGGAAGAGACCCAGTACTTC	CASSPVGGGRVEETQYF
TRBV28	.	.	TRBJ1-5	TGTGCCAGCAGTTTATTGGCCAGGGTGAGCAATCAGCCCCAGCATTTT	CASSLLARVSNQPQHF
TRBV9	TRBD2	.	TRBJ2-3	TGTGCCAGCAGCGTAGGGGGGAGGGTTCCAGATACGCAGTATTTT	CASSVGGRVPDTQYF
TRBV9	TRBD2	.	TRBJ2-1	TGTGCCAGCAGCCCCCACGGACTAGCGGACAATGAGCAGTTCTTC	CASSPHGLADNEQFF
TRBV24-1	TRBD2	.	TRBJ2-5	TGTGCCACCAGTGATTTGGGGGAGGGCACCCAAGAGACCCAGTACTTC	CATSDLGEGTQETQYF
TRBV13	.	.	TRBJ1-1	TGTGCCAGCAGCAAAAGGGGGTTGAGCACTGAAGCTTTCTTT	CASSKRGLSTEAFF
TRBV19	TRBD1	medium-sized	TRBJ1-1	TGTGCCAGTAGTATATTTTGGACAGGCGACACTGAAGCTTTCTTT	CASSIFWTGDTEAFF
TRBV19	.	few	TRBJ1-2	TGTGCCAGTACCGACAGTCGATATGGCTACACCTTC	CASTDSRYGYTF
TRBV27	.	few	TRBJ2-7	TGTGCCAGCAGTTTGGAGGGAGTCCGCTACGAGCAGTACTTC	CASSLEGVRYEQYF
TRBV19	.	.	TRBJ2-3	TGTGCCAGTAGTATAGCCTATATTAGCACAGATACGCAGTATTTT	CASSIAYISTDTQYF
TRBV2	.	.	TRBJ1-1	TGTGCCAGCGAAGCCGACTCCGTGAACACTGAAGCTTTCTTT	CASEADSVNTEAFF
TRBV6-1	TRBD1	few	TRBJ2-5	TGTGCCAGCAGTGAAGGGCAGGGGGCTACGAAGACCCAGTACTTC	CASSEGQGATKTQYF
TRBV10-3	TRBD1	.	TRBJ1-2	TGTGCCATCAGTTACAGGGGTCTATCCTATGGCTACACCTTC	CAISYRGLSYGYTF
TRBV2	.	.	TRBJ2-6	TGTGCCAGCAGTGAACAGTCCTTGGGGGCCAACGTCCTGACTTTC	CASSEQSLGANVLTF
TRBV24-1	TRBD1	.	TRBJ1-1	TGTGCCACCAGCGGGACAGGGAGAAAGAACACTGAAGCTTTCTTT	CATSGTGRKNTEAFF
TRBV29-1	.	.	TRBJ2-2	TGCAGCGTGACAGCCACGAACACCGGGGAGCTGTTTTTT	CSVTATNTGELFF
TRBV24-1	.	.	TRBJ2-1	TGTGCCACCTCGGGGAATCACCGGGGGGCATTGGGCTATGAGCAGTTCTTC	CATSGNHRGALGYEQFF
TRBV27	.	.	TRBJ2-7	TGTGCCAGCAGTCCCTACACAGGGACCTACGAGCAGTACTTC	CASSPYTGTYEQYF
TRBV29-1	TRBD1	.	TRBJ2-7	TGCAGCGTGATCAAACAGGGGGGCATGCACGAGCAGTACTTC	CSVIKQGGMHEQYF
TRBV7-9	TRBD1	.	TRBJ1-4	TGTGCCAGCAGCTCCGGGACAGCAACTAATGAAAAACTGTTTTTT	CASSSGTATNEKLFF
TRBV9	.	.	TRBJ2-2	TGTGCCAGCAGCGTAGCGCAACTGGCGAGGACCGGGGAGCTGTTTTTT	CASSVAQLARTGELFF
TRBV9	.	.	TRBJ2-5	TGTGCCAGCAGCTGGAGGGACAGCAACCAAGAGACCCAGTACTTC	CASSWRDSNQETQYF
TRBV4-3	.	.	TRBJ2-1	TGCGCCAGCAGCCAAGTCCGGGAGCGAGGTGAGCAGTTCTTC	CASSQVRERGEQFF
TRBV5-6	.	.	TRBJ2-7	TGTGCCAGCAGCCTCCCGCCGGGTTACGAGCAGTACTTC	CASSLPPGYEQYF
TRBV2	TRBD1	.	TRBJ1-5	TGTGCCAGCAGAAAGGACAGGGGTAACGAGTGGCCCCAGCATTTT	CASRKDRGNEWPQHF
TRBV6-5	.	once	TRBJ2-6	TGTGCCAGCAGTTACACGGTAACTGGGGCCAACGTCCTGACTTTC	CASSYTVTGANVLTF